This TCR beta chain emerged from a study of T cell changes during pregnancy in multiple sclerosis. Only in-frame clones appear in the TCRdb table, and some are missing; sequencing was by immunoSEQ multiplex PCR. This table holds about 59,000 clones, approximately 90% found once. With 3 bases removed from V and 0 bases from J, the gap between germline ends came to 9 bases. There are 14 residues in the CDR3. CDR1 and CDR2 (germline): SGHNT, YYREEE (reference sequence). Material: peripheral blood, obtained in the third trimester of pregnancy. The chain combines TRBV5-4 with TRBJ2-5; TRBD2 might be the D (6 bases). This sequence originates from a female donor in good health, enrolled as a control in a pregnancy study. The CDR3 region is CASSSRDYQETQYF. The DNA for the CDR3 is TGTGCCAGCAGCTCCCGGGACTACCAAGAGACCCAGTACTTC.